This T cell receptor (beta chain) came from a study of cytomegalovirus exposure and HLA in healthy donors. Germline CDR1 ENHRY, CDR2 SYGVKD. The CDR3 length is 15 residues. With 0 bases clipped from V and 5 bases from J, the junction kept 1 base outside the gene matches. The PCR contained 60 Vbeta and 13 Jbeta primers. This table comes from immunoSEQ multiplex PCR, and its TCRdb copy is limited to in-frame clones, with some not included. The sample includes tens of thousands of clones, 63% seen only once; the top ten take approximately 6%. This sequence originates from a woman in her 30s in good health and CMV-seronegative. Sample: PBMCs. This chain joins TRBV10-3 and TRBJ2-3; 11 nucleotides line up with TRBD2. This CDR3 is CAISESLAGVDTQYF. The CDR3, as DNA: TGTGCCATCAGTGAGTCACTAGCGGGAGTAGATACGCAGTATTTT.